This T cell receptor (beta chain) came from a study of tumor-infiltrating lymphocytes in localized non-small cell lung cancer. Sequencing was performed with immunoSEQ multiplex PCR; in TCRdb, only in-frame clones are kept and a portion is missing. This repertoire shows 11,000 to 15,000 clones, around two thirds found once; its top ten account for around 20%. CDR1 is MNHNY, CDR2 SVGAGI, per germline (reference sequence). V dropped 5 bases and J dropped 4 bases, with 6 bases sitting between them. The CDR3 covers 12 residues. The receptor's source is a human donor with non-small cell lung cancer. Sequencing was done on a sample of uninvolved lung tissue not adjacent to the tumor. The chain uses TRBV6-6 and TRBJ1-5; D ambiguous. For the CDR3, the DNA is TGTGCCAGCAGTATACCAAATCAGCCCCAGCATTTT. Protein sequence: CASSIPNQPQHF.